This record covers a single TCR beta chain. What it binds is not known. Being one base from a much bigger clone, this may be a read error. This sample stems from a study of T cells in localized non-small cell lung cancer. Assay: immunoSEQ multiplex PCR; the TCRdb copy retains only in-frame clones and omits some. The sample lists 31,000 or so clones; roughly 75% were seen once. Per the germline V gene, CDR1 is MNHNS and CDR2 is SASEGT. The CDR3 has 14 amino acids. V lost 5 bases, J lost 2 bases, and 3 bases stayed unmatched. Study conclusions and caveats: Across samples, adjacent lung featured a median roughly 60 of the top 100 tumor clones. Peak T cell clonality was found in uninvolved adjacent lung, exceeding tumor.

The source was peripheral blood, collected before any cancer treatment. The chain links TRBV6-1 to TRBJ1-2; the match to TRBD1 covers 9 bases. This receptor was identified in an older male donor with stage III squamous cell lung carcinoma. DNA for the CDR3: TGTGCCAGCAGTATCGGGACAGGGAACTATGGCTACACCTTC. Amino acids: CASSIGTGNYGYTF.